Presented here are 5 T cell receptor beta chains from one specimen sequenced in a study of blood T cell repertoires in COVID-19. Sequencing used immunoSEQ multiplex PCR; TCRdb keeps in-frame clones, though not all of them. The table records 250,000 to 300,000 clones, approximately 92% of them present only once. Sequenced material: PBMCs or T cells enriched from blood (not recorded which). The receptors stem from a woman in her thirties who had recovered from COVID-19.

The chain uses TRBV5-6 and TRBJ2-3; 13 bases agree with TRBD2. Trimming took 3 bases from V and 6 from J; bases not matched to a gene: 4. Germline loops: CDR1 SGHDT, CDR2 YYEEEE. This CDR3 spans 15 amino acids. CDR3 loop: CASSSQTSGRDTQYF. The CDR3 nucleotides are TGTGCCAGCAGCTCCCAGACTAGCGGGAGGGATACGCAGTATTTT.

CDR3 loop: CASSPGLAGGPPYNEQFF. CDR3 in DNA: TGTGCCAGTAGTCCTGGACTAGCGGGAGGGCCCCCCTACAATGAGCAGTTCTTC. The V call is TRBV19, the J call TRBJ2-1; 15 positions match TRBD2. The CDR3 sequence is 18 residues long. The V segment lost 5 bases and the J segment 2 bases; nucleotides outside the gene matches: 7. The germline V gene has CDR1 LNHDA and CDR2 SQIVND (reference sequence).

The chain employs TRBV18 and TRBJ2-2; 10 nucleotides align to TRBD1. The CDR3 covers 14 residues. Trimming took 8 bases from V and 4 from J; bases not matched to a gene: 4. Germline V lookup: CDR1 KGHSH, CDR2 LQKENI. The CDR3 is CASKTGGSTGELFF. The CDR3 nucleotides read TGTGCCAGCAAGACAGGGGGCAGCACCGGGGAGCTGTTTTTT.

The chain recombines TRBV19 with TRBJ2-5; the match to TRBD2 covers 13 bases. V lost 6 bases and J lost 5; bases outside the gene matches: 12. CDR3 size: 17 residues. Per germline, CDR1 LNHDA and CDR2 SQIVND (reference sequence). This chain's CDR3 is CASSLGLAGMSRETQYF. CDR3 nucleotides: TGTGCCAGTAGCCTGGGACTAGCGGGAATGAGTAGGGAGACCCAGTACTTC. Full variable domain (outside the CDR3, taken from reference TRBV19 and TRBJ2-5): DGGITQSPKYLFRKEGQNVTLSCEQNLNHDAMYWYRQDPGQGLRLIYYSQIVNDFQKGDIAEGYSVSREKKESFPLTVTSAQKNPTAFYLCASSLGLAGMSRETQYFGPGTRLLVL.

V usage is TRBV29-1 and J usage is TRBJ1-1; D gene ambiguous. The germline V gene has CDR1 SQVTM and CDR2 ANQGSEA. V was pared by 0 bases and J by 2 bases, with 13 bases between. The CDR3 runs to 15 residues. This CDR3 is CSVEDRWRANTEAFF. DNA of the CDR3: TGCAGCGTTGAAGATCGATGGCGGGCAAACACTGAAGCTTTCTTT.